The sample holds many counts of the clone carrying this T cell receptor beta chain. Germline V CDR1 and CDR2: SGDLS, YYNGEE. Trimming removed 3 bases at V and 5 bases at J, with 15 bases between. The CDR3 contains 14 residues. This entry is derived from a study of T cells in Graves' hyperthyroidism and ophthalmopathy. RNA transcripts gave rise to amplified TCR beta CDR3 regions. HTBI primers were the set used in a first-round RT-PCR of the TCR CDR3. TCRdb used MiXCR to reprocess the multiplex PCR reads, holding one entry per CDR3 protein. The sample has about 250,000 distinct CDR3 sequences; 24% are singletons.

The chain employs TRBV9 and TRBJ2-7; D tentatively fits TRBD1 or TRBD2 (5 bases each). This receptor was taken from a woman aged 40 to 55 with Graves' ophthalmopathy. The sequenced sample was blood. In nucleotides, the CDR3 is TGTGCCAGCAGCGGAGGGGCGTTCGGCCACGAGCAGTACTTC. Its translation is CASSGGAFGHEQYF.